A single sample is the source of the 17 T cell receptor beta chains below, sequenced in a study of control samples from healthy donors and cancer patients. Profiling relied on immunoSEQ multiplex PCR, and the TCRdb table lists in-frame clones only, not all of them. The sample gives about 150,000 clones, roughly 94% of which show up once; over 12% is in the top ten. Specimen: PBMCs. These receptor sequences come from a man between 60 and 75 years old with colorectal cancer.

Here the CDR3 DNA reads TGTGCCAGCAGTTACACTAGCGGGGGGGCGAGGGAGACCCAGTACTTC. Encoded protein: CASSYTSGGARETQYF. This chain joins TRBV6-5 and TRBJ2-5, with 13 bases matching TRBD2. CDR3 size: 16 residues. The germline gives CDR1 MNHEY, CDR2 SVGAGI. V lost 2 bases to trimming and J lost 5 bases; unmatched junction nucleotides: 5.

The rearrangement links TRBV3-1 (or the pseudogene TRBV3-2) to TRBJ1-4; weak D call: TRBD1 (6 bases). CDR1 is LGHDT, CDR2 YNNKEL, per germline (reference sequence). V dropped 3 bases and J dropped 7 bases, with 9 bases sitting between them. The CDR3 consists of 13 residues. The CDR3 nucleotides are TGTGCCAGCAGCCAGGGGGCGGGTGAAAAACTGTTTTTT. Translated: CASSQGAGEKLFF.

The V call is TRBV7-9, the J call TRBJ2-7; D gene uncertain. V was cut by 0 bases and J by 7 bases, with 13 bases left in between. Germline CDR1 is SEHNR and CDR2 is FQNEAQ (reference sequence). This CDR3 has 14 amino acids. The CDR3 reads CASSLARGLGEQYF. The CDR3 DNA reads TGTGCCAGCAGCTTAGCGCGTGGGTTGGGGGAGCAGTACTTC.

This clone was found once. The chain recombines TRBV7-9 with TRBJ1-3; no clear D gene. CDR1 is SEHNR, CDR2 FQNEAQ, per germline (reference sequence). Trimming cost V 1 base and J 0 bases, with 16 bases left between them. The CDR3 runs to 18 residues. CDR3 in DNA: TGTGCCAGCAGCTTAGTCCGGACCGGCGTATACTCTGGAAACACCATATATTTT. This encodes CASSLVRTGVYSGNTIYF.

This chain joins TRBV2 and TRBJ1-4, with a weak D call TRBD1 (5 bases). CDR1 is SNHLY, CDR2 FYNNEI, per germline. V was clipped by 6 bases and J by 5 bases, with 10 bases between them. CDR3 length equals 13 residues. CDR3 coding DNA: TGTGCCAGCAGGGTGGGGCGGAATGAAAAACTGTTTTTT. The encoded protein is CASRVGRNEKLFF.

This chain uses TRBV4-2 with TRBJ2-5, with a tentative D call TRBD2 (7 bases). CDR1 and CDR2 from the germline V gene are LGHNA and YNFKEQ. V gave up 3 bases and J gave up 5 bases, with 13 bases separating them. The CDR3 contains 14 residues. The CDR3 sequence: CASSQDRGGETQYF. For the CDR3, the DNA is TGTGCCAGCAGCCAGGATAGGGGGGGGGAGACCCAGTACTTC.

The chain is built from TRBV6-6 and TRBJ1-2; 8 bases line up with TRBD1. CDR3 size: 16 residues. CDR1 is MNHNY and CDR2 is SVGAGI in the germline V gene (reference sequence). V shed 4 bases, J shed 11 bases, and the junction held 18 bases outside the gene matches. The CDR3 coding sequence is TGTGCCAGCAGTTCCATATTTCCCGGACAGGGTGCGAAGTACACCTTC. It specifies CASSSIFPGQGAKYTF.

V usage is TRBV10-1 and J usage is TRBJ2-7; 9 bases fit TRBD2. Germline lookup yields CDR1 WNHNN and CDR2 SYGVQD (reference sequence). The ends lost 0 bases at V and 9 bases at J; junction bases unmatched: 12. This CDR3 region has 16 residues. CDR3 sequence (DNA): TGCGCCAGCAGTGAGTCCGGTGGCGGGGGGGCCAGGTTGCAGTACTTC. The encoded protein is CASSESGGGGARLQYF.

The chain is built from TRBV5-4 and TRBJ2-4; 7 positions match TRBD1. Germline V gene data show CDR1 as SGHNT and CDR2 as YYREEE (reference sequence). V lost 4 bases to trimming and J lost 1 base; unmatched junction nucleotides: 8. This CDR3 has 16 amino acids. The CDR3 DNA sequence: TGTGCCAGCAGCCACGGACAGGAGAGGGCCAAAAACATTCAGTACTTC. The encoded protein is CASSHGQERAKNIQYF.

The rearrangement links TRBV5-1 to TRBJ1-4; possibly TRBD1 for D (5 bases). V lost 0 bases and J lost 1, with 13 bases in between. Looked up from germline, CDR1 is SGHRS and CDR2 is YFSETQ. The CDR3 length is 17 residues. The CDR3 region is CASSLAERGGTNEKLFF. The CDR3 region has the DNA TGCGCCAGCAGCTTGGCCGAGAGGGGTGGAACTAATGAAAAACTGTTTTTT.

The chain couples TRBV29-1 to TRBJ2-2, with D possibly matching TRBD1 (6 bases). CDR1 is SQVTM, CDR2 ANQGSEA, per germline. Trimming shortened V by 7 bases and J by 0 bases, and 12 bases separated the two germline ends. The CDR3 covers 14 residues. The chain's CDR3 is CSAKGTPNTGELFF. The DNA of the CDR3 is TGCAGCGCCAAGGGGACACCGAACACCGGGGAGCTGTTTTTT.

The chain links TRBV5-8 to TRBJ1-5, with 7 bases that match TRBD1. The germline CDR1 and CDR2 sequences are SGHTS and YDEGEE. There are 17 residues in the CDR3. V dropped 0 bases and J dropped 5; count of bases not matched to a gene: 11. The CDR3 region has the DNA TGTGCCAGCAGCTTGGGACAGGGTCTACCATGGGATCAGCCCCAGCATTTT. It yields the protein CASSLGQGLPWDQPQHF.

The chain links TRBV7-9 to TRBJ1-2; 8 nucleotides agree with TRBD1. This CDR3 spans 15 amino acids. The germline V gene has CDR1 SEHNR and CDR2 FQNEAQ (reference sequence). Trimming at V came to 3 bases and at J to 7 bases, leaving 10 bases not matched to a gene. The CDR3 coding sequence is TGTGCCAGCAGCTTTGGGACAGGACTAGTGAGTGGCTACACCTTC. It encodes CASSFGTGLVSGYTF.

The chain employs TRBV3-1 (or the pseudogene TRBV3-2) and TRBJ2-7, with 7 bases matching TRBD1. The CDR3 runs to 15 residues. The V segment lost 4 bases and the J segment 2 bases; nucleotides outside the gene matches: 8. Germline CDR1 reads LGHDT; CDR2 reads YNNKEL (reference sequence). CDR3: CASSRLGQHPYEQYF. The CDR3 DNA is TGTGCCAGCAGCCGATTGGGACAGCACCCCTACGAGCAGTACTTC.

This clone showed up just once. The chain has TRBV6-5 and TRBJ1-4; 7 bases map to TRBD1. V trimming: 0 bases; J trimming: 7 bases; junction bases outside the gene matches: 5. Per the germline V gene, CDR1 is MNHEY and CDR2 is SVGAGI. The CDR3 has 15 residues. The CDR3 DNA sequence: TGTGCCAGCAGTTACTCAGGGGGCGTTGGTGAAAAACTGTTTTTT. Its translation: CASSYSGGVGEKLFF.

The chain recombines TRBV2 with TRBJ1-5, with 8 bases matching TRBD1. Germline values: CDR1 SNHLY, CDR2 FYNNEI. This CDR3 region has 14 residues. J was trimmed by 4 bases and V by 6 bases; bases with no gene match: 5. As DNA, the CDR3 is TGTGCCAGCAGGGCGGACAGGGAGAATCAGCCCCAGCATTTT. Its translation: CASRADRENQPQHF. The variable domain in full, completed from reference TRBV2 and TRBJ1-5, reads EPEVTQTPSHQVTQMGQEVILRCVPISNHLYFYWYRQILGQKVEFLVSFYNNEISEKSEIFDDQFSVERPDGSNFTLKIRSTKLEDSAMYFCASRADRENQPQHFGDGTRLSIL.

The chain recombines TRBV3-1 (or the pseudogene TRBV3-2) with TRBJ2-6, with D uncertain. The CDR3 runs to 15 residues. Trimming removed 4 bases from V and 3 bases from J, with 10 bases in between. The V gene's germline CDR1 is LGHDT and CDR2 YNNKEL (reference sequence). The CDR3 bases are TGTGCCAGCAGCCTTAACAGCTTTGGGGCCAACGTCCTGACTTTC. Protein sequence: CASSLNSFGANVLTF.